Presented here are 5 T cell receptor beta chains from one specimen sequenced in a study of T cell repertoires in breast cancer. Unpaired genes were suppressed by blocking oligonucleotides during a second nested PCR. TCRdb called the emulsion pairing reads again in MiXCR, with one record for every CDR3 protein. The table lists tens of thousands of distinct CDR3 sequences, around 45% of them singletons. An expanded emulsion RT-PCR with primers for all TCR V genes paired CD8+ T cell chains. Sequencing was carried out using CD8+ T cells. The receptors originated from a pool of human donors with breast cancer or a healthy control (not recorded which).

CDR3 nucleotide sequence: TGTGCCTGGAGTAGCGAAGGGGGCGCGGGGTCGAACACTGAAGCTTTCTTT. This translates into CAWSSEGGAGSNTEAFF. The chain uses TRBV30 and TRBJ1-1; 7 bases map to TRBD1. CDR1 is GTSNPN, CDR2 SVGIG, per germline (reference sequence). This CDR3 spans 17 amino acids. Germline trimming cut 2 bases from V and 1 base from J; bases unmatched to any gene: 13. The variable domain in full, with the rest retrieved from reference TRBV30 and TRBJ1-1, is SQTIHQWPATLVQPVGSPLSLECTVEGTSNPNLYWYRQAAGRGLQLLFYSVGIGQISSEVPQNLSASRPQDRQFILSSKKLLLSDSGFYLCAWSSEGGAGSNTEAFFGQGTRLTVV.

In this sample, this clonotype turned up a few times. CDR3 protein: CASSFGGEQYF. CDR3 sequence (DNA): TGTGCCAGCAGCTTCGGAGGGGAGCAGTACTTC. The chain is built from TRBV7-3 and TRBJ2-7; TRBD2 is a possible D gene (6 bases). Germline V gene lookup returns CDR1 SGHTA and CDR2 FQGTGA. V was cut by 3 bases and J by 7 bases, with 7 bases left in between. CDR3 length: 11 residues.

This clonotype occurred once. The V and J genes are TRBV2 and TRBJ1-1; D gene unclear. Trimming pared 3 bases from V and 3 bases from J, leaving 11 bases between. The germline gives CDR1 SNHLY, CDR2 FYNNEI. The CDR3 is 14 residues long. This CDR3 reads CASSELLLDTEAFF. In DNA, the CDR3 is TGTGCCAGCAGTGAGCTACTACTGGACACTGAAGCTTTCTTT.

This clonotype was seen more than once but under ten times. This may arise from a read error, as a much more abundant clone is one base away. This sequence joins TRBV20-1 and TRBJ2-1, with 11 bases matching TRBD2. CDR1 DFQATT and CDR2 SNEGSKA come from the germline V gene (reference sequence). CDR3 length equals 15 residues. The CDR3 reads CSAGDGPSGRNEQFF. CDR3 nucleotide sequence: TGCAGTGCTGGAGATGGTCCTAGCGGGAGGAATGAGCAGTTCTTC.

This chain uses TRBV7-2 with TRBJ2-1; no firm D call. V was shortened by 0 bases and J by 4 bases, with 7 bases between the two germline ends. This CDR3 spans 14 amino acids. Germline assignment: CDR1 SGHTA and CDR2 FQGNSA. The DNA for the CDR3 is TGTGCCAGCAGCTTAGCGTACGGATACAATGAGCAGTTCTTC. Translated, it gives CASSLAYGYNEQFF.